This entry lists 20 T cell receptor beta chains sequenced from one sample in a study of identical twins. TCRdb called the 5' RACE reads again in MiXCR, with one record for every CDR3 protein. Of hundreds of thousands of distinct CDR3 sequences in the sample, over 9% were seen once. Another study also made use of these data, one on yellow fever vaccine responses in identical twins.

The sequencing input was PBMCs. These TCRs come from a woman younger than 30 in good health.

In its sample, this clonotype was seen a few times. The CDR3 spells CASRSSGRSNEQFF. As DNA, the CDR3 is TGTGCCAGCCGGTCCAGCGGGAGGAGTAATGAGCAGTTCTTC. The chain carries TRBV7-9 and TRBJ2-1; 9 bases are a match to TRBD2. The CDR3 is 14 amino acids. V shed 8 bases and J 7 bases; nucleotides not matched to a gene: 9. Germline V gene sequence: CDR1 SEHNR, CDR2 FQNEAQ (reference sequence).

This clonotype has a handful of counts. The chain recombines TRBV6-5 with TRBJ2-1; D remains ambiguous. The CDR3 has 13 amino acids. The V end lost 0 bases, the J end lost 15 bases, and 15 bases lay between the germline ends. Germline loops: CDR1 MNHEY, CDR2 SVGAGI. CDR3 residues: CASSYSEVHPRFF. CDR3 DNA: TGTGCCAGCAGTTACTCAGAGGTCCACCCTAGGTTCTTC.

This clonotype was seen ten or more times. This CDR3 reads CASSKVCGTDTQYF. CDR3 coding DNA: TGTGCCAGCAGCAAGGTTTGCGGCACAGATACGCAGTATTTT. V and J are TRBV21-1 and TRBJ2-3. TRBV21-1 is annotated as a pseudogene. This CDR3 comprises 14 residues.

A few counts support this clonotype. The rearrangement links TRBV13 to TRBJ2-1, with 12 bases lining up with TRBD2. J gave up 5 bases and V 5 bases, and 10 bases lay outside the gene matches. This CDR3 spans 17 amino acids. Germline V CDR1 and CDR2: PRHDT, FYEKMQ (reference sequence). CDR3 nucleotide sequence: TGTGCCAGCAGCCCAGGACTAGCGGGAAACCCCCACAATGAGCAGTTCTTC. As protein: CASSPGLAGNPHNEQFF.

The genes are TRBV12-3 or TRBV12-4 and TRBJ2-1, with D hard to call. This CDR3 contains 17 residues. V dropped 2 bases and J dropped 4 bases, with 18 bases sitting between them. The CDR3 sequence is CASSLSGRAVLYNEQFF. CDR3 bases: TGTGCCAGCAGTTTAAGTGGTCGGGCGGTACTATACAATGAGCAGTTCTTC.

This clonotype was observed many times. The V and J genes are TRBV4-1 and TRBJ2-7, with a tentative D call TRBD1 (5 bases). The CDR3 length is 12 residues. Trimming left V 0 bases short and J 6 bases short, with 6 bases between. Germline V lookup: CDR1 MGHRA, CDR2 YSYEKL. In DNA form, the CDR3 reads TGCGCCAGCAGCCAAGAAGGGGCCGAGCAGTACTTC. This gives the protein CASSQEGAEQYF.

The rearrangement links TRBV5-1 to TRBJ2-3; TRBD1 matches at 8 bases. Per the germline V gene, CDR1 is SGHRS and CDR2 is YFSETQ. This CDR3 is built from 16 residues. After removal of 3 bases from V and 3 bases from J, the junction contained 9 bases not matched to a gene. DNA for the CDR3: TGCGCCAGCAGCTCTCGGACAGGGAAGAGTACAGATACGCAGTATTTT. The encoded protein is CASSSRTGKSTDTQYF.

This clonotype was recorded at least ten times. This rearrangement joins TRBV29-1 to TRBJ2-5; tentatively, D is TRBD2 (5 bases). The CDR3 is 13 amino acids. Germline assignment: CDR1 SQVTM and CDR2 ANQGSEA. Trimming stripped 7 bases from V and 5 bases from J, with 17 bases between. For the CDR3, the DNA is TGCAGCGCTGAGTCCGGGGTCGGGGAGACCCAGTACTTC. It encodes CSAESGVGETQYF.

This clonotype turned up a few times. The chain recombines TRBV12-3 or TRBV12-4 with TRBJ2-3; a weak D match, TRBD2 (5 bases). Trimming cost V 6 bases and J 4 bases, with 20 bases left between them. The CDR3 totals 16 residues. The CDR3 bases are TGTGCCAGCAGGTTCGGGGAACTTGAGAGTCCAGATACGCAGTATTTT. Protein: CASRFGELESPDTQYF.

The chain recombines TRBV7-6 with TRBJ2-7, with D perhaps TRBD1 (5 bases). CDR1 is SGHVS and CDR2 is FNYEAQ in the germline V gene. V lost 1 base and J 1 base, leaving 14 bases between the germline ends. This CDR3 is built from 16 residues. In DNA, the CDR3 is TGTGCCAGCAGCTTAGGGAACCCCAGGGTTTCCTACGAGCAGTACTTC. Translated: CASSLGNPRVSYEQYF. The full variable domain, completed using reference TRBV7-6 and TRBJ2-7, is GAGVSQSPRYKVTKRGQDVALRCDPISGHVSLYWYRQALGQGPEFLTYFNYEAQQDKSGLPNDRFSAERPEGSISTLTIQRTEQRDSAMYRCASSLGNPRVSYEQYFGPGTRLTVT.

Only a few counts were recorded for this clonotype. The rearrangement uses TRBV5-1 and TRBJ2-3; D perhaps matches TRBD2 (6 bases). Deletions cut 0 bases from V and 6 bases from J, with 17 bases between. CDR1 SGHRS and CDR2 YFSETQ come from the germline V gene. The CDR3 runs to 16 residues. CDR3 sequence reads: CASSLEWGLTADTQYF. DNA for the CDR3: TGCGCCAGCAGCTTGGAATGGGGACTCACCGCGGATACGCAGTATTTT.

This clonotype occurred a few times. The chain employs TRBV21-1 and TRBJ2-1; no DNA check was done on the table's D call, TRBD2. TRBV21-1 is an annotated pseudogene. The CDR3 covers 14 residues. This chain's CDR3 is CASSEESAGNEQFF. In DNA, the CDR3 is TGTGCCAGCAGTGAGGAATCGGCGGGCAATGAGCAGTTCTTC.

CDR3 coding DNA: TGCGCCAGCAGCCCTGGACTAGCGGGAGGTGGCACAGATACGCAGTATTTT. The encoded protein is CASSPGLAGGGTDTQYF. This chain joins TRBV4-1 and TRBJ2-3; 14 bases match TRBD2. The CDR3 has 17 amino acids. Per germline, CDR1 MGHRA and CDR2 YSYEKL. After removal of 4 bases from V and 1 base from J, the junction contained 4 bases not matched to a gene.

This chain uses TRBV20-1 with TRBJ2-3; 8 bases line up with TRBD1. With V trimmed by 3 bases and J by 3 bases, 2 bases remained unmatched. Germline CDR1 reads DFQATT; CDR2 reads SNEGSKA (reference sequence). This CDR3 region has 13 residues. CDR3 in DNA: TGCAGTGCTAGTAGACAGGGGACAGATACGCAGTATTTT. As protein: CSASRQGTDTQYF.

The CDR3 nucleotides read TGTGCCACCAGTTATCGGACAGGGGGTTTGACCGGGGAGCTGTTTTTT. This sequence encodes CATSYRTGGLTGELFF. The J gene is TRBJ2-2, the V gene TRBV24-1; 10 bases agree with TRBD1. This CDR3 comprises 16 residues. The V segment lost 6 bases and the J segment 5 bases; nucleotides outside the gene matches: 8. Per the germline V gene, CDR1 is KGHDR and CDR2 is SFDVKD.

The chain combines TRBV9 with TRBJ2-5; D is possibly TRBD2 (6 bases). The germline V gene encodes CDR1 SGDLS and CDR2 YYNGEE. This CDR3 is built from 14 residues. V lost 2 bases to trimming and J lost 2 bases, with 10 bases between them. CDR3 protein: CASSVGTDQETQYF. For the CDR3, the DNA is TGTGCCAGCAGCGTGGGGACTGATCAAGAGACCCAGTACTTC.

The rearrangement uses TRBV5-5 and TRBJ2-2; no clear D. The V gene lost 4 bases and the J gene lost 7 bases, with 5 bases spanning the gap. This CDR3 comprises 11 residues. CDR1 and CDR2 (germline): SGHKS, YYEKEE (reference sequence). In DNA, the CDR3 is TGTGCCAGCAGCCGAAACGGGGAGCTGTTTTTT. Protein product: CASSRNGELFF. The whole variable domain, filled in from reference TRBV5-5 and TRBJ2-2, reads DAGVTQSPTHLIKTRGQQVTLRCSPISGHKSVSWYQQVLGQGPQFIFQYYEKEERGRGNFPDRFSARQFPNYSSELNVNALLLGDSALYLCASSRNGELFFGEGSRLTVL.

The V gene is TRBV3-1, the J gene TRBJ2-3; D might be TRBD1 (5 bases). From germline, CDR1 is LGHDT and CDR2 YNNKEL (reference sequence). V lost 1 base and J lost 4, with 12 bases in between. This CDR3 is 15 amino acids long. The CDR3 reads CASSQVLGEADTQYF. CDR3 bases: TGTGCCAGCAGCCAAGTCCTAGGGGAAGCAGATACGCAGTATTTT.

There are a few counts of this clonotype. This chain connects TRBV10-3 to TRBJ2-5; D is perhaps TRBD1 (6 bases). The ends were cut back, 8 bases at V and 4 bases at J, with 11 bases in the middle. The CDR3 extends over 12 amino acids. The germline V gene encodes CDR1 ENHRY and CDR2 SYGVKD. CDR3 loop: CAIGGSGETQYF. The CDR3 bases are TGTGCCATCGGGGGCTCGGGAGAGACCCAGTACTTC.

The genes are TRBV15 and TRBJ2-3; 8 bases line up with TRBD2. Germline CDR1 is LNHNV and CDR2 is YYDKDF (reference sequence). Losses at the gene ends were 8 bases for V and 4 bases for J; bases not matched to a gene: 8. The CDR3 contains 14 residues. CDR3 sequence reads: CATAGRGVADTQYF. CDR3 sequence (DNA): TGTGCCACCGCGGGGCGGGGGGTAGCAGATACGCAGTATTTT.